This TCR beta chain was observed in a study of cytomegalovirus exposure and HLA in healthy donors. A multiplex PCR was run with 60 Vbeta primers and 13 Jbeta primers. Measured with immunoSEQ multiplex PCR; TCRdb has only the in-frame clones, and not every one. The repertoire has about 170,000 clones, 65% to 80% of them found once; the top ten carry about 2%. The study's findings and limits: Some TCR beta chains (roughly 160 of them) were listed as cytomegalovirus-associated. The authors confirmed in vitro that three CMV-associated chains were specific for CMV antigens. A later analysis linked a missense DCLRE1C variant to TCR beta V- and J-gene trimming. Diagnosis of cytomegalovirus status made by the classifier reportedly showed high specificity and sensitivity.

J lost 1 base, V lost 3 bases, and 4 bases had no gene match. Germline V gene data show CDR1 as SGDLS and CDR2 as YYNGEE. CDR3 size: 15 residues. This clone has just a few counts. Its antigen is still unknown. The genes are TRBV9 and TRBJ2-3, with 8 positions matching TRBD2. This receptor was obtained from a female donor in good health and CMV-seronegative. Sequenced material: PBMCs. The CDR3 here is CASSARSGGTDTQYF. The DNA of the CDR3 is TGTGCCAGCAGCGCTCGTAGCGGGGGCACAGATACGCAGTATTTT.